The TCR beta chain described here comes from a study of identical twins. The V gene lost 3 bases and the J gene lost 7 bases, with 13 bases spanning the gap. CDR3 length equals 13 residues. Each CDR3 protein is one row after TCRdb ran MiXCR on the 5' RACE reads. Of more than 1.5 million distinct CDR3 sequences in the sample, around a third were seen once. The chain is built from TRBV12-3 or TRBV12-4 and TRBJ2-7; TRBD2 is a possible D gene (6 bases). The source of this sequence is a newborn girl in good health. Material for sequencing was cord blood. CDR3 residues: CASSLGLLLEQYF. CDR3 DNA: TGTGCCAGCAGTTTGGGACTCCTCCTGGAGCAGTACTTC.